Each of the 2 T cell receptor beta chains below was sequenced from the same sample in a study of sequential checkpoint blockade in melanoma. Noted treatment: randomized to nivolumab then ipilimumab (arm A) or the reverse (arm B). TCRdb keeps only in-frame clones here, not all; method: immunoSEQ multiplex PCR. Of around 15,000 clones in the sample, less than 55% are singletons; the top ten hold under 20%. Here the sequenced sample was CD8+ T cells sorted from blood (inferred from file names), taken from a patient given nivolumab and ipilimumab in sequence. Receptors originate from a human donor with melanoma.

J is TRBJ1-5 and V is TRBV4-1; D gene unclear. Per germline, CDR1 MGHRA and CDR2 YSYEKL. This CDR3 has 16 amino acids. The V gene lost 2 bases and the J gene lost 5 bases, with 16 bases spanning the gap. This CDR3 reads CASSQTSGRWDQPQHF. In nucleotides, the CDR3 is TGCGCCAGCAGCCAAACTTCAGGCAGGTGGGATCAGCCCCAGCATTTT.

The gene calls are TRBV7-9 and TRBJ2-1, with 9 bases aligning to TRBD2. V shed 5 bases and J 3 bases; nucleotides not matched to a gene: 11. This CDR3 has 17 residues. Germline CDR1 SEHNR, CDR2 FQNEAQ (reference sequence). In nucleotides, the CDR3 is TGTGCCAGCAGCGATACTAATAGCGGGAGTAACTACAATGAGCAGTTCTTC. Translating it yields CASSDTNSGSNYNEQFF.